This T cell receptor (beta chain) was recorded in a study of untreated major depressive disorder (dated by TCRdb to 2016 to 2018). Describing the broader study: In this cross-sectional case-control comparison, antidepressant-free major depressive disorder patients and individually matched non-depressed controls were compared on T cell phenotype and TCR repertoire. Differences in Vbeta 5.1, Vbeta 11 and Vbeta 22 usage observed by flow cytometry in the whole cohort were followed up by sequencing. Summary of the overall study and its limitations: In CD4+ T cells, sequencing confirmed that depressed patients used TRBV05-01 (Vbeta 5.1) more than controls did, with a one-tailed test giving p = 0.040. Strict matching and exclusion criteria produced a comparatively small study sample, limiting generalizability of findings. The sequencing comparisons used one-tailed planned tests on only three preselected Vbeta families. The top five TRBV05-01 clones in every sequenced subject were all private clones. TRBV25-01 and TRBV02-01 usage followed the flow-cytometry pattern but did not reach statistical significance in the sequencing data.

The Qiagen DNeasy Blood and Tissue Kit was used to extract total genomic DNA from the purified CD4+ T cells. The TCRbeta CDR3 region, defined according to IMGT, was amplified and sequenced using immunoSEQ immunosequencing protocols. As for the authors' bioinformatics: Preprocessing of raw sequence data for PCR and sequencing error correction was performed by the immunoSEQ service. Data were loaded into the immunoSEQ Analyzer and further analyzed with VDJtools v1.0.7. The paired Wilcoxon signed-rank test was used to test for differences between patients and controls. The clones in this table, taken by TCRdb from immuneACCESS, are in-frame only. Not every clone is retained; where verified, under half of the shortfall comes from an unresolved V gene, and the cause of the rest is unknown. Clonal size and the V and J genes are those of that table, whereas D and trimming came from the DNA. The sample table records about 25,000 clones; 90% to 95% of these occur just once. The ten largest clones add up to under 0.8% of the sample.

About this clone itself: The target of this receptor is not known. No base quality information exists; no much larger clone differs at one position.

Each depressed patient was matched pairwise with a non-depressed control on sex, age, current smoking status and body mass index. All participants were of European descent. Patients had a DSM-IV diagnosis of major depressive disorder with a Hamilton Rating Scale for Depression score of at least 18. Patients had been free of any psychiatric medication, including antidepressants, for at least 8 weeks before enrollment. Among the patients, depression severity spanned the moderate-to-severe range. Participants were excluded if they had major medical conditions, Axis I/II comorbidities, regular medication or illicit drug use, or weekly alcohol intake above 100 g. About 30 ml of peripheral blood was collected into EDTA tubes from each participant. Using the BD IMag Human CD4 T Lymphocyte Enrichment Set, CD4+ T cells were purified from thawed PBMCs via magnetic negative selection. Flow cytometry confirmed that the CD4+ enrichment method typically gave 90% to 95% purity. A subgroup of 5 or 6 case-control pairs, chosen blind to chemokine receptor expression and flow-cytometric repertoire skewing results, underwent TCRbeta sequencing. All blood samples were collected in the morning at 8:00 a.m., and PBMCs were isolated by Ficoll-Hypaque gradient centrifugation. Until being assayed, PBMCs were kept in liquid nitrogen after cryopreservation by gradual cooling to -80 degrees C.

The CDR3 numbers 16 residues from cysteine through phenylalanine. Only CDR3 DNA is held: 48 bases, read in frame from base 1. CDR1 and CDR2, per the germline V gene (reference sequence), are LNHDA and SQIVND. Trimming costs V 1 base and J 0 bases, and their ends lie 13 bases apart. The TCR comes from a woman aged 25 to 39 with major depressive disorder. The material sequenced was CD4+ T cells from PBMCs. This chain joins TRBV19 to TRBJ2-7, with TRBD2 as a weak D call on 6 bases. The nucleotide sequence is given as TGTGCCAGTAGTATAGTTTCCACCGGGAGCTCCTACGAGCAGTACTTC. Its protein product is CASSIVSTGSSYEQYF.